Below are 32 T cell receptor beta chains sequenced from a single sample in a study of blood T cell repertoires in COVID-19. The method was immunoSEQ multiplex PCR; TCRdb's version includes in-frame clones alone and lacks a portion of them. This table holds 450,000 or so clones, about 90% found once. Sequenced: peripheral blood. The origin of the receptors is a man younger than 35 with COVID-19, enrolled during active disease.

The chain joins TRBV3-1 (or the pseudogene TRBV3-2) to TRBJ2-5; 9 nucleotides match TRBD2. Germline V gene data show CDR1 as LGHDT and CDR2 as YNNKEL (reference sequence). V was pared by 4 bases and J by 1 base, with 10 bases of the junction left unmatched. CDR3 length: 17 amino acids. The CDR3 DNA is TGTGCCAGCAGCCGCCCGGGACTAGCCCTGACCCAAGAGACCCAGTACTTC. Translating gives CASSRPGLALTQETQYF.

CDR3 DNA sequence: TGTGCCAGCAGCCCCTGGGGACTGGGTAATGAAAAACTGTTTTTT. This sequence encodes CASSPWGLGNEKLFF. The chain uses TRBV28 and TRBJ1-4, with D perhaps matching TRBD1 (5 bases). Germline V gene lookup returns CDR1 MDHEN and CDR2 SYDVKM. This CDR3 has 15 residues. The V end was cut by 6 bases, the J end by 4 bases, with 15 bases between.

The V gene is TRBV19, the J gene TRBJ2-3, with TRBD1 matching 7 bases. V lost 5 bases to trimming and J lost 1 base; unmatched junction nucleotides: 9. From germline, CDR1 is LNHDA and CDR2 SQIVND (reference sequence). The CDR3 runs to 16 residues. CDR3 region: CASSVGTVPGTDTQYF. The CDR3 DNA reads TGTGCCAGTAGTGTGGGGACAGTACCAGGCACAGATACGCAGTATTTT.

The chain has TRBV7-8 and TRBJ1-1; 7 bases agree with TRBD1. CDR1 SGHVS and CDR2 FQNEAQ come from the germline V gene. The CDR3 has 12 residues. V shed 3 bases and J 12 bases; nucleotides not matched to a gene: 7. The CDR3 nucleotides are TGTGCCAGCAGCTTTGTAGGGGGCAGAACTTTCTTT. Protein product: CASSFVGGRTFF.

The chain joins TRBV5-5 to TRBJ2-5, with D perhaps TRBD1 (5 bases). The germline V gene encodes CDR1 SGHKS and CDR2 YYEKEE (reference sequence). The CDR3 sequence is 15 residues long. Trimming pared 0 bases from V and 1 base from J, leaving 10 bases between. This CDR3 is CASSLDITGQETQYF. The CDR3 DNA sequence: TGTGCCAGCAGCTTGGATATTACAGGCCAAGAGACCCAGTACTTC. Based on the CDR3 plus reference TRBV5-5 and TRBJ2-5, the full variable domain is DAGVTQSPTHLIKTRGQQVTLRCSPISGHKSVSWYQQVLGQGPQFIFQYYEKEERGRGNFPDRFSARQFPNYSSELNVNALLLGDSALYLCASSLDITGQETQYFGPGTRLLVL.

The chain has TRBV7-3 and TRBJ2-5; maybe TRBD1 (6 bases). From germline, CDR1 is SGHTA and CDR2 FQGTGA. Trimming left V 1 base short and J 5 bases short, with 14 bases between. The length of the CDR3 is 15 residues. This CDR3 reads CASSLNPGTRETQYF. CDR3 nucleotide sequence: TGTGCCAGCAGCTTAAATCCCGGGACACGGGAGACCCAGTACTTC.

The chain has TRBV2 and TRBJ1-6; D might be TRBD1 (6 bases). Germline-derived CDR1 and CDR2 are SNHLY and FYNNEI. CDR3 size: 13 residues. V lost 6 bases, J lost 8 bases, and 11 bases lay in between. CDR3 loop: CASRAGVYSPLHF. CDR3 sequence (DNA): TGTGCCAGCAGAGCAGGGGTGTATTCACCCCTCCACTTT.

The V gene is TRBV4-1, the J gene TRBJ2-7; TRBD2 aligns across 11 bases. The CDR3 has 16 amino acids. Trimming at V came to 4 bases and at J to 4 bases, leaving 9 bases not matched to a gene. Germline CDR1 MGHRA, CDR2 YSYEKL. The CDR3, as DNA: TGCGCCAGCAGCCTTGCTGTGGGACTAGCGGTTTACGAGCAGTACTTC. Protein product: CASSLAVGLAVYEQYF.

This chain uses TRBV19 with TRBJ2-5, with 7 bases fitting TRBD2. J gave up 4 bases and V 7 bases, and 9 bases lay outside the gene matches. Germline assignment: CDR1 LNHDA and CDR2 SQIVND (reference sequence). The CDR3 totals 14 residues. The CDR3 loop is CASKEGGRGETQYF. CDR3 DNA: TGTGCCAGTAAAGAGGGAGGGAGGGGAGAGACCCAGTACTTC.

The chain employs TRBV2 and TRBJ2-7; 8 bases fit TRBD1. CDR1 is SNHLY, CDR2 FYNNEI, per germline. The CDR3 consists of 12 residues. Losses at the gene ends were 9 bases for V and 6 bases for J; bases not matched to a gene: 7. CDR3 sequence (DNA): TGTGCCAGTGGGGACAGGTCCCCCGAGCAGTACTTC. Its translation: CASGDRSPEQYF.

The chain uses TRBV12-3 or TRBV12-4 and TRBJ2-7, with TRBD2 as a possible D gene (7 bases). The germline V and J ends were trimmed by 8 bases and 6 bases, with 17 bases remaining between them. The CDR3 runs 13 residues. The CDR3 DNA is TGTGCCAGCTCTCGAGGGGGGGCCGGCGAGCAGTACTTC. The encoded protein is CASSRGGAGEQYF.

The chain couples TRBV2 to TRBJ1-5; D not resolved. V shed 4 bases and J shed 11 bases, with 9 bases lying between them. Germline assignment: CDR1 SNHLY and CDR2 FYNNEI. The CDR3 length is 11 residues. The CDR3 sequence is CASSVLGAQHF. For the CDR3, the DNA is TGTGCCAGCAGTGTGCTCGGGGCCCAGCATTTT.

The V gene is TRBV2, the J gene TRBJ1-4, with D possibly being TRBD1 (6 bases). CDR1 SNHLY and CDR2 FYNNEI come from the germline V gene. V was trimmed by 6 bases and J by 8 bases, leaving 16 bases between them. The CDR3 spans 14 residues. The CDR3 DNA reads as TGTGCCAGCAGACAGGACAGTTTAGGGGAAAAACTGTTTTTT. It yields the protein CASRQDSLGEKLFF.

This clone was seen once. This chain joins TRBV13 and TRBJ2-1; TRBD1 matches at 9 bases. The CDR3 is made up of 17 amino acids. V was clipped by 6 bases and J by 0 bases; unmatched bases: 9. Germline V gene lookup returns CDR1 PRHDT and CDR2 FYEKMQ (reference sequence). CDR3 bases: TGTGCCAGCAGTTCGGAAGGGGGACAGGGCTCCTACAATGAGCAGTTCTTC. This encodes CASSSEGGQGSYNEQFF.

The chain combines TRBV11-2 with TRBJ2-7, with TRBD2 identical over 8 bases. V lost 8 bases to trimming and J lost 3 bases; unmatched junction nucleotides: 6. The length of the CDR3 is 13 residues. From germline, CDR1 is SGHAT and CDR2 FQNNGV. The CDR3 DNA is TGTGCCAGCGGGGGACTAGAACTCTACGAGCAGTACTTC. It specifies CASGGLELYEQYF.

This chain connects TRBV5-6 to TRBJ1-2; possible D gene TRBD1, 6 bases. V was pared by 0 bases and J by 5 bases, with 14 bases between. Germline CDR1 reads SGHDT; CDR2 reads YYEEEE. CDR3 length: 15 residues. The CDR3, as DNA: TGTGCCAGCAGCTTGGGTGGGGGCGCCGGGTATGGCTACACCTTC. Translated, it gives CASSLGGGAGYGYTF. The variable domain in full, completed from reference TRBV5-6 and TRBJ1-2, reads DAGVTQSPTHLIKTRGQQVTLRCSPKSGHDTVSWYQQALGQGPQFIFQYYEEEERQRGNFPDRFSGHQFPNYSSELNVNALLLGDSALYLCASSLGGGAGYGYTFGSGTRLTVV.

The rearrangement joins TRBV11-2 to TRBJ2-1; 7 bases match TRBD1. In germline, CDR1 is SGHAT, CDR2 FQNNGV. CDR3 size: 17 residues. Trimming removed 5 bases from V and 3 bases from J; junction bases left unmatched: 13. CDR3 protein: CASSRKPTGTDYNEQFF. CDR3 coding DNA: TGTGCCAGCAGCCGCAAGCCCACCGGGACAGACTACAATGAGCAGTTCTTC. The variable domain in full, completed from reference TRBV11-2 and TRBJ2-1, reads EAGVAQSPRYKIIEKRQSVAFWCNPISGHATLYWYQQILGQGPKLLIQFQNNGVVDDSQLPKDRFSAERLKGVDSTLKIQPAKLEDSAVYLCASSRKPTGTDYNEQFFGPGTRLTVL.

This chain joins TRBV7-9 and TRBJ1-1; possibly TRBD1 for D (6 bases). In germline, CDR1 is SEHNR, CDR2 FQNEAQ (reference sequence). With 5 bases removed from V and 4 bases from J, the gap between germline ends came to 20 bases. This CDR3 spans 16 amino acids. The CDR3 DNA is TGTGCCAGCAGCCGATTCACAGGGTCGACGGGCACTGAAGCTTTCTTT. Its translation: CASSRFTGSTGTEAFF.

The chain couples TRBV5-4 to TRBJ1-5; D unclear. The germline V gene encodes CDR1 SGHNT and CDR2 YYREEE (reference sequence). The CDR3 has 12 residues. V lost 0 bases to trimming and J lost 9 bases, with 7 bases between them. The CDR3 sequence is CASSLGAGPQHF. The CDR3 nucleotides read TGTGCCAGCAGCTTGGGGGCGGGGCCCCAGCATTTT.

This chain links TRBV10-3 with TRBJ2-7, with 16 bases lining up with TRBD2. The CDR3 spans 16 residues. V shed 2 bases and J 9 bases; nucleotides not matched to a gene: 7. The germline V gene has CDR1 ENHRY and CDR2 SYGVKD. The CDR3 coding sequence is TGTGCCATCAGTGAGCCCGGGACTAGCGGGGGGGCACTGCAGTACTTC. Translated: CAISEPGTSGGALQYF.

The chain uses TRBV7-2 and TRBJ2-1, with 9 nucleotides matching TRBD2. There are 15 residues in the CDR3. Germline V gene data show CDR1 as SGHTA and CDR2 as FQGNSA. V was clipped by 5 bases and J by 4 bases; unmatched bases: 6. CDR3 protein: CASSPGTSNYNEQFF. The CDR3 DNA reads TGTGCCAGCAGCCCCGGGACTAGCAATTACAATGAGCAGTTCTTC.

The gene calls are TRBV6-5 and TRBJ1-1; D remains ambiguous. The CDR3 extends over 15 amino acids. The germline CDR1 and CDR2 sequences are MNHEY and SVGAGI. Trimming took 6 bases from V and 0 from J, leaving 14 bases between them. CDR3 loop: CASRWQEEMNTEAFF. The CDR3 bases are TGTGCCAGCAGATGGCAAGAGGAGATGAACACTGAAGCTTTCTTT.

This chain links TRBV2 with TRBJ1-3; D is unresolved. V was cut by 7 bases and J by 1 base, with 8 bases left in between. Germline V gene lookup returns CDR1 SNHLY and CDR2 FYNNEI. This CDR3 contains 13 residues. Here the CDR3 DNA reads TGTGCCAGCATGCGGGGATCTGGAAACACCATATATTTT. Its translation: CASMRGSGNTIYF.

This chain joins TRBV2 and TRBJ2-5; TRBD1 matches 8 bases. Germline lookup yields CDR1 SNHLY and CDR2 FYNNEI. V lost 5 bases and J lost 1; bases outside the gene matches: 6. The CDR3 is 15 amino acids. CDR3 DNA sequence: TGTGCCAGCAGTACTACCGGGACAGGCCAAGAGACCCAGTACTTC. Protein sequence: CASSTTGTGQETQYF.

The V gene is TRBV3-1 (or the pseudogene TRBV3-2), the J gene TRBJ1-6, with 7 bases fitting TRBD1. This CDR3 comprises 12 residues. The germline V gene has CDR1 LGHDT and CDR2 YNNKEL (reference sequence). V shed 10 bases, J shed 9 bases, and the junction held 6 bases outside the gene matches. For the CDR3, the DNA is TGTGCCACCAGACAGGGACGTTCACCCCTCCACTTT. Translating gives CATRQGRSPLHF.

The CDR3 coding sequence is TGTGCCTCCACTAGCGGGAGTACGGGTGAGCAGTTCTTC. Translated, it gives CASTSGSTGEQFF. The V gene is TRBV19, the J gene TRBJ2-1; 11 nucleotides line up with TRBD2. Germline CDR1 is LNHDA and CDR2 is SQIVND (reference sequence). The V and J ends lost 11 bases and 9 bases, in that order; junction bases with no gene match: 9. CDR3 length equals 13 residues.

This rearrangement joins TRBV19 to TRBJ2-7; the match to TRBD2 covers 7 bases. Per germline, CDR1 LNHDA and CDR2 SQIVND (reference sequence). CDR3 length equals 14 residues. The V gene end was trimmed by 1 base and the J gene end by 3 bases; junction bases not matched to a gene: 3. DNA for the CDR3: TGTGCCAGTAGTATAGCGGGAGGCGTCTACGAGCAGTACTTC. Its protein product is CASSIAGGVYEQYF.

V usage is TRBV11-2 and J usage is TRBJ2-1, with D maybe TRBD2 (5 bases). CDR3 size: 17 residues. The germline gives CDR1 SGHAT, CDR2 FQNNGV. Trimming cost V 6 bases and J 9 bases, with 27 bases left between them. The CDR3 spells CASSRLFAGPEDPEQFF. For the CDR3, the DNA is TGTGCCAGCAGTCGTCTGTTTGCAGGACCGGAGGATCCTGAGCAGTTCTTC. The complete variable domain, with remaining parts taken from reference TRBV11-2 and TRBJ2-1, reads EAGVAQSPRYKIIEKRQSVAFWCNPISGHATLYWYQQILGQGPKLLIQFQNNGVVDDSQLPKDRFSAERLKGVDSTLKIQPAKLEDSAVYLCASSRLFAGPEDPEQFFGPGTRLTVL.

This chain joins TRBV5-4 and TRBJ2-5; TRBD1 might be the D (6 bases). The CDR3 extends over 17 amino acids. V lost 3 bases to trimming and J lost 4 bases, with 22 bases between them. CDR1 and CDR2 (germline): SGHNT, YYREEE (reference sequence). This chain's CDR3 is CASSSLLDRERRETQYF. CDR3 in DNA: TGTGCCAGCAGCTCCCTATTGGACAGAGAACGGAGAGAGACCCAGTACTTC.

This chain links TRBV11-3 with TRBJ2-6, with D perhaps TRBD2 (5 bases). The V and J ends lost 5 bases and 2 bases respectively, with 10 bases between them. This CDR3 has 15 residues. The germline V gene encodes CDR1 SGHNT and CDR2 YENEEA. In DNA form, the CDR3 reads TGTGCCAGCAGCCTCGGGATGGCTGGGGCCAACGTCCTGACTTTC. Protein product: CASSLGMAGANVLTF.

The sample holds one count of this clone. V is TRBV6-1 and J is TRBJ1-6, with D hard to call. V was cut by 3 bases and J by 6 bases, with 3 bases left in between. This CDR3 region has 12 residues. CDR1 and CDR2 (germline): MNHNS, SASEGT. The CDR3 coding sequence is TGTGCCAGCAGTGAGAGTAATTCACCCCTCCACTTT. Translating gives CASSESNSPLHF.

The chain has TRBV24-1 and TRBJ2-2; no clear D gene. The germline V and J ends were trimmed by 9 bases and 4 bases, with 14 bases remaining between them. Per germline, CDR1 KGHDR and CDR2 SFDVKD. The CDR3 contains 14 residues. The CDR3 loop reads CATSLGISTGELFF. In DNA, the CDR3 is TGTGCCACCTCCCTAGGCATATCCACCGGGGAGCTGTTTTTT.